This entry describes one TCR beta chain. Per the original methods: Scientists estimated how many nucleated cells there were by amplifying reference gene primers. Clones were read by immunoSEQ multiplex PCR, and TCRdb kept only the in-frame ones, dropping some. The DNA gave D and trimming, while V, J and clone size come from that table. This repertoire shows approximately 210,000 clones, roughly 79% found once; its top ten account for over 12%. The length of the CDR3 is 12 residues. In germline, CDR1 is MNHEY, CDR2 SMNVEV (reference sequence). V shed 3 bases and J shed 7 bases, with 6 bases lying between them. The data were obtained in a study of blood T cell repertoires in COVID-19. Participants were aged about 18 to 100 years, lived in 20 to 30 US areas, and enrolled virtually. Cohorts were based on clinical histories the participants reported.

The gene calls are TRBV27 and TRBJ2-2; no definite D call. The source of this sequence is a man aged 35 to 55 who had recovered from COVID-19. Material for sequencing was PBMCs or T cells enriched from blood (not recorded which). The CDR3 DNA reads TGTGCCAGCAGTTTTAACGGCGGGGAGCTGTTTTTT. It specifies CASSFNGGELFF.